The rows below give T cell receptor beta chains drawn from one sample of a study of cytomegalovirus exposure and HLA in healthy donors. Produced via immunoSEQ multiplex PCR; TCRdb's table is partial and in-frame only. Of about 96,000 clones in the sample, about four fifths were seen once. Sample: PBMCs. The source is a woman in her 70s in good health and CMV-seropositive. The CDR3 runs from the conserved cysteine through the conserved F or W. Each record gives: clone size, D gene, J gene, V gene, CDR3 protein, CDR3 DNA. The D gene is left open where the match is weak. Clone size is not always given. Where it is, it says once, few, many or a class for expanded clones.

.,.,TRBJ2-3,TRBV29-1,CRAIWGVGTDTQYF,TGCAGAGCCATTTGGGGGGTTGGCACAGATACGCAGTATTTT
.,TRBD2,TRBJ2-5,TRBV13,CASSSVTSGSETQYF,TGTGCCAGCAGCTCAGTGACTAGCGGGAGTGAGACCCAGTACTTC
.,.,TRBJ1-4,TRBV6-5,CASSSRGATNEKLFF,TGTGCCAGCAGTAGTAGAGGAGCAACTAATGAAAAACTGTTTTTT
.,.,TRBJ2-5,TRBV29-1,CSVHRQETQYF,TGCAGCGTTCACAGGCAAGAGACCCAGTACTTC
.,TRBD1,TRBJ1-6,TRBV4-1,CASSQVQGARNSPLHF,TGCGCCAGCAGCCAAGTACAGGGGGCGCGGAATTCACCCCTCCACTTT
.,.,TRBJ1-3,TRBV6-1,CASITGNPGNTIYF,TGTGCCAGCATCACGGGAAACCCTGGAAACACCATATATTTT
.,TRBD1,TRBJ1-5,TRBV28,CASRTITGTANQPQHF,TGTGCCAGCCGTACAATAACGGGGACAGCGAATCAGCCCCAGCATTTT
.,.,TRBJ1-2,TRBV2,CASSTGTERHGYTF,TGTGCCAGCAGTACCGGGACTGAACGTCATGGCTACACCTTC
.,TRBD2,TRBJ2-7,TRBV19,CASSMRTSGGRYEQYF,TGTGCCAGTAGTATGAGGACTAGCGGGGGGAGGTACGAGCAGTACTTC
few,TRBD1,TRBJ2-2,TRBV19,CASRDRGNTGELFF,TGTGCCAGTAGAGACAGGGGGAACACCGGGGAGCTGTTTTTT
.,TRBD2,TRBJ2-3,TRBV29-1,CSVVHVLAGVGDTQYF,TGCAGCGTTGTTCATGTCCTAGCGGGAGTCGGAGATACGCAGTATTTT
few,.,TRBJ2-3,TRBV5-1,CASSSGLSDTDTQYF,TGCGCCAGCAGCTCGGGACTCAGCGACACAGATACGCAGTATTTT
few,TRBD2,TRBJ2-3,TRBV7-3,CASSESGTRTDTQYF,TGTGCCAGCAGCGAGAGCGGGACGCGCACAGATACGCAGTATTTT
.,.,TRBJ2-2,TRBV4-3,CASSQEPPTGANTGELFF,TGCGCCAGCAGCCAAGAACCCCCCACAGGAGCGAACACCGGGGAGCTGTTTTTT
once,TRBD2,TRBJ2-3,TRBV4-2,CASSQVLAGAVDTQYF,TGTGCCAGCAGCCAAGTACTAGCGGGAGCAGTAGATACGCAGTATTTT
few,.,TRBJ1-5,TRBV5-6,CASSLASYNQPQHF,TGTGCCAGCAGCTTGGCCAGTTACAATCAGCCCCAGCATTTT
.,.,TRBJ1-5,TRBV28,CASSFIHGSNQPQHF,TGTGCCAGCAGTTTCATACATGGTAGCAATCAGCCCCAGCATTTT
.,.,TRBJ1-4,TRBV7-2,CASSLDGGAREKLFF,TGTGCCAGCAGCTTAGATGGGGGGGCGAGGGAAAAACTGTTTTTT
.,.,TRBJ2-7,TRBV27,CASSSSPRGYEQYF,TGTGCCAGCAGTTCCTCCCCGCGCGGCTACGAGCAGTACTTC
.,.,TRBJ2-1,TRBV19,CASRDGRQYNEQFF,TGTGCCAGTAGGGACGGGAGACAGTACAATGAGCAGTTCTTC
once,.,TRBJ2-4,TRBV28,CASSGPAKNIQYF,TGTGCCAGCAGTGGCCCGGCCAAAAACATTCAGTACTTC
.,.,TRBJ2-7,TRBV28,CASTPGSPYEQYF,TGTGCCAGCACTCCGGGATCTCCCTACGAGCAGTACTTC
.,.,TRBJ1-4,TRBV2,CASSEDELTNEKLFF,TGTGCCAGCAGTGAAGACGAGCTTACTAATGAAAAACTGTTTTTT